Shown below are 24 T cell receptor beta chains from a single sample sequenced in a study of radiation and T cells in renal cell carcinoma. TCRdb's copy holds only in-frame clones and misses some; the assay was immunoSEQ multiplex PCR. Here the sample spans 100,000 to 150,000 clones, over 75% being singletons. Time point reported: blood 2 weeks post-SBRT. Noted treatment: 15 Gy SBRT to primary tumor, nephrectomy 4 weeks later. The source material was blood, sampled from a patient whose treatment included radiotherapy and nephrectomy. The receptor source for this set is a man in his forties or fifties with renal cell carcinoma.

This clone was counted between two and nine times. This chain links TRBV19 with TRBJ1-1, with D perhaps TRBD1 (5 bases). The germline gives CDR1 LNHDA, CDR2 SQIVND (reference sequence). Trimming left V 7 bases short and J 1 base short, with 19 bases between. The CDR3 has 16 residues. CDR3 nucleotides: TGTGCCAGTACTACACCCAGGGCAGGGACGAACACTGAAGCTTTCTTT. This codes for CASTTPRAGTNTEAFF.

The rearrangement links TRBV30 to TRBJ2-1; weak D call: TRBD2 (5 bases). The ends were cut back, 5 bases at V and 2 bases at J, with 16 bases in the middle. Germline loops: CDR1 GTSNPN, CDR2 SVGIG (reference sequence). The CDR3 loop spans 15 amino acids. In DNA form, the CDR3 reads TGTGCCTGGGGTACGGAGGCGCAAACCTACAATGAGCAGTTCTTC. Its translation: CAWGTEAQTYNEQFF.

The V gene is TRBV7-9, the J gene TRBJ2-7, with 8 nucleotides matching TRBD1. The germline gives CDR1 SEHNR, CDR2 FQNEAQ (reference sequence). V shed 1 base, J shed 3 bases, and the junction held 2 bases outside the gene matches. The CDR3 runs 14 residues. This CDR3 reads CASSLGTGFYEQYF. The CDR3 DNA follows: TGTGCCAGCAGCTTAGGGACAGGGTTCTACGAGCAGTACTTC.

V gene TRBV30 combines with J gene TRBJ1-4; tentatively, D is TRBD1 (5 bases). Trimming removed 2 bases at V and 8 bases at J, with 15 bases between. The length of the CDR3 is 14 residues. Germline CDR1 reads GTSNPN; CDR2 reads SVGIG (reference sequence). CDR3 protein: CAWSPRDLGEKLFF. DNA of the CDR3: TGTGCCTGGAGTCCTCGGGACTTGGGAGAAAAACTGTTTTTT.

In its sample, this clone was seen once. The rearrangement joins TRBV13 to TRBJ2-3; D ambiguous. V lost 3 bases, J lost 1 base, and 5 bases lay in between. CDR1 and CDR2 from the germline V gene are PRHDT and FYEKMQ (reference sequence). There are 13 residues in the CDR3. CDR3 sequence reads: CASSFWGTDTQYF. Here the CDR3 DNA reads TGTGCCAGCAGCTTCTGGGGCACAGATACGCAGTATTTT.

The chain combines TRBV4-3 with TRBJ2-2; 10 nucleotides line up with TRBD2. This CDR3 is built from 15 residues. Germline CDR1 LGHNA, CDR2 YSLEER. Losses at the gene ends were 3 bases for V and 6 bases for J; bases not matched to a gene: 4. Here the CDR3 reads CASSHFSGGSGELFF. In DNA form, the CDR3 reads TGCGCCAGCAGCCACTTTAGCGGGGGGTCCGGGGAGCTGTTTTTT.

The genes are TRBV18 and TRBJ1-3; D gene unclear. The CDR3 contains 15 residues. The germline CDR1 and CDR2 sequences are KGHSH and LQKENI. Trimming cost V 6 bases and J 4 bases, with 16 bases left between them. CDR3 nucleotides: TGTGCCAGCTCGGACGATTCCCGAGCGGGAAACACCATATATTTT. This sequence encodes CASSDDSRAGNTIYF.

The gene calls are TRBV7-2 and TRBJ2-1; 8 nucleotides align to TRBD2. There are 16 residues in the CDR3. The germline gives CDR1 SGHTA, CDR2 FQGNSA. V was pared by 1 base and J by 2 bases, with 4 bases of the junction left unmatched. CDR3: CASSLEAGVPYNEQFF. The CDR3 bases are TGTGCCAGCAGCTTAGAAGCGGGAGTCCCCTACAATGAGCAGTTCTTC.

The chain recombines TRBV14 with TRBJ1-1; D gene uncertain. This CDR3 has 13 amino acids. Trimming stripped 4 bases from V and 1 base from J, with 7 bases between. Germline V gene sequence: CDR1 SGHDN, CDR2 FVKESK. The CDR3: CASSLISNTEAFF. CDR3 coding DNA: TGTGCCAGCAGCCTAATCTCGAACACTGAAGCTTTCTTT.

V is TRBV5-3 and J is TRBJ2-5; 7 positions match TRBD2. TRBV5-3 is identified as an open reading frame with a role that is uncertain. The CDR3 spans 16 residues. V was clipped by 4 bases and J by 2 bases; unmatched bases: 11. The chain's CDR3 is CARSRKTGGTQETQYF. The CDR3 DNA is TGTGCCAGAAGCCGAAAAACCGGGGGGACGCAAGAGACCCAGTACTTC.

Remarks on this clone: The sample carries other DNA sequences with the same CDR3. This chain links TRBV15 with TRBJ2-7; D is undetermined. Trimming pared 1 base from V and 1 base from J, leaving 8 bases between. Germline values: CDR1 LNHNV, CDR2 YYDKDF (reference sequence). CDR3 length: 14 amino acids. CDR3 DNA sequence: TGTGCCACCAGCAGAGCGGGTAGTTCCTACGAGCAGTACTTC. Amino acids: CATSRAGSSYEQYF.

The chain employs TRBV5-1 and TRBJ2-1; D remains ambiguous. The CDR3 extends over 11 amino acids. Germline assignment: CDR1 SGHRS and CDR2 YFSETQ. V was shortened by 4 bases and J by 13 bases, with 12 bases between the two germline ends. In nucleotides, the CDR3 is TGCGCCAGCAGCCCCGCGGCCCCTCAGTTCTTC. Amino acid sequence: CASSPAAPQFF.

The chain links TRBV6-6 to TRBJ1-1, with D uncertain. The germline V and J ends were trimmed by 5 bases and 8 bases, with 0 bases remaining between them. Germline V gene data show CDR1 as MNHNY and CDR2 as SVGAGI (reference sequence). The CDR3 totals 8 residues. In DNA, the CDR3 is TGTGCCAGCAGTGAAGCTTTCTTT. Translated: CASSEAFF.

This clone showed up just a few times. This sequence joins TRBV6-1 and TRBJ2-7, with 8 bases fitting TRBD1. CDR1 and CDR2 from the germline V gene are MNHNS and SASEGT. The CDR3 spans 15 residues. V lost 5 bases and J lost 1; bases outside the gene matches: 7. CDR3: CASSTWTGRSYEQYF. In DNA, the CDR3 is TGTGCCAGCAGTACCTGGACAGGGAGGTCCTACGAGCAGTACTTC.

The chain has TRBV7-2 and TRBJ2-6; D ambiguous. CDR3 length equals 13 residues. V was trimmed by 2 bases and J by 4 bases, leaving 3 bases between them. Per the germline V gene, CDR1 is SGHTA and CDR2 is FQGNSA. The CDR3 nucleotides are TGTGCCAGCAGCTTACCCGGGGCCAACGTCCTGACTTTC. This codes for CASSLPGANVLTF. The full variable domain, its missing parts supplied by reference TRBV7-2 and TRBJ2-6, is GAGVSQSPSNKVTEKGKDVELRCDPISGHTALYWYRQSLGQGLEFLIYFQGNSAPDKSGLPSDRFSAERTGGSVSTLTIQRTQQEDSAVYLCASSLPGANVLTFGAGSRLTVL.

This clone was recorded a few times. The chain employs TRBV7-8 and TRBJ1-1; TRBD1 matches at 10 bases. In germline, CDR1 is SGHVS, CDR2 FQNEAQ. Losses at the gene ends were 7 bases for V and 3 bases for J; bases not matched to a gene: 5. The CDR3 runs to 14 residues. CDR3 loop: CASTATGGYTEAFF. In nucleotides, the CDR3 is TGTGCCAGCACCGCGACAGGGGGCTACACTGAAGCTTTCTTT.

In DNA form, the CDR3 reads TGTGCCAGCAGCGCGGGGACAGGGGTCCCTTGGGAGCAGTACTTC. Amino acids: CASSAGTGVPWEQYF. V gene TRBV7-2 combines with J gene TRBJ2-7; 10 bases fit TRBD1. The CDR3 has 15 residues. The germline V gene encodes CDR1 SGHTA and CDR2 FQGNSA. V lost 5 bases and J lost 7; bases outside the gene matches: 11.

The DNA of the CDR3 is TGCGCCAGCAGCTTGGCCCGGGCCAATTCACCCCTCCACTTT. Its protein product is CASSLARANSPLHF. The chain recombines TRBV5-1 with TRBJ1-6; D gene uncertain. Germline CDR1 and CDR2: SGHRS and YFSETQ. This CDR3 has 14 residues. V gave up 0 bases and J gave up 7 bases, with 8 bases separating them.

The rearrangement links TRBV9 to TRBJ2-3; D unresolved. Germline-derived CDR1 and CDR2 are SGDLS and YYNGEE. The CDR3 is made up of 12 amino acids. Between the trimmed V and J ends, which lost 3 bases and 5 bases, there was a span of 7 bases. The CDR3 coding sequence is TGTGCCAGCAGCGCGGAAGGAGATACGCAGTATTTT. Its protein is CASSAEGDTQYF.

The rearrangement joins TRBV5-1 to TRBJ2-1; 8 nucleotides match TRBD2. The CDR3 length is 16 residues. The V gene's germline CDR1 is SGHRS and CDR2 YFSETQ. The V gene end was trimmed by 4 bases and the J gene end by 0 bases; junction bases not matched to a gene: 6. CDR3 nucleotide sequence: TGCGCCAGCAGCGGAGGGACTAGGAGCTCCTACAATGAGCAGTTCTTC. Its protein product is CASSGGTRSSYNEQFF.

The rearrangement links TRBV7-2 to TRBJ2-6; unclear D gene. V gave up 3 bases and J gave up 1 base, with 7 bases separating them. CDR3 length equals 15 residues. The germline gives CDR1 SGHTA, CDR2 FQGNSA. The CDR3 region has the DNA TGTGCCAGCAGCTTGTGGGCATCTGGGGCCAACGTCCTGACTTTC. This sequence encodes CASSLWASGANVLTF.

This clone was seen just once. The J gene is TRBJ2-7, the V gene TRBV18, with D perhaps TRBD1 (5 bases). This CDR3 has 15 amino acids. Per the germline V gene, CDR1 is KGHSH and CDR2 is LQKENI. Trimming took off 3 bases at V and 0 bases at J, with 12 bases between the two ends. The CDR3 loop is CASSPPGMSSYEQYF. The DNA for the CDR3 is TGTGCCAGCTCACCCCCAGGGATGAGCTCCTACGAGCAGTACTTC.

V usage is TRBV7-8 and J usage is TRBJ2-1; D is unclear. Germline V gene sequence: CDR1 SGHVS, CDR2 FQNEAQ. Trimming pared 6 bases from V and 6 bases from J, leaving 15 bases between. The CDR3 is 14 amino acids. The CDR3 DNA reads as TGTGCCAGCAGTTATGGGCCACTCGCCAATGAGCAGTTCTTC. It specifies CASSYGPLANEQFF.

CDR3 nucleotide sequence: TGCGCCAGCAGCCAAGATGCTAGCGGGGGACCCTACGAGCAGTACTTC. Amino acids: CASSQDASGGPYEQYF. The V gene is TRBV4-3, the J gene TRBJ2-7; 10 nucleotides match TRBD2. Unmatched junction bases numbered 4, after V lost 0 bases and J lost 2 bases. The CDR3 contains 16 residues. Germline V gives CDR1 LGHNA, CDR2 YSLEER.